Listed here are 31 T cell receptor beta chains from one sample, sequenced in a study of blood T cell repertoires in COVID-19. TCRdb's copy holds only in-frame clones and misses some; the assay was immunoSEQ multiplex PCR. This sample has 130,000 or so clones, with more than 70% found just once. The sequencing input was peripheral blood. Source of these receptors: a human donor in a cohort sampled during active COVID-19.

The V and J genes are TRBV2 and TRBJ1-2, with D possibly TRBD1 on 5 matching bases. This CDR3 has 20 amino acids. The V gene lost 2 bases and the J gene lost 3 bases, with 28 bases spanning the gap. Per the germline V gene, CDR1 is SNHLY and CDR2 is FYNNEI. The CDR3 reads CASSEWVIGGGRSRDYGYTF. DNA of the CDR3: TGTGCCAGCAGTGAATGGGTTATTGGGGGAGGGAGAAGTCGGGACTATGGCTACACCTTC.

The chain is built from TRBV6-5 and TRBJ2-3; 8 nucleotides line up with TRBD2. The junction had 6 bases not matched to a gene; V was cut back by 2 bases and J by 2 bases. The germline gives CDR1 MNHEY, CDR2 SVGAGI. The CDR3 has 16 residues. CDR3 in amino acids: CASSYTAGGTTDTQYF. In DNA form, the CDR3 reads TGTGCCAGCAGTTACACCGCGGGGGGAACCACAGATACGCAGTATTTT.

The rearrangement joins TRBV18 to TRBJ1-6; TRBD1 aligns across 10 bases. CDR3 length equals 14 residues. Germline lookup yields CDR1 KGHSH and CDR2 LQKENI. The V segment lost 2 bases and the J segment 10 bases; nucleotides outside the gene matches: 2. The CDR3 nucleotides read TGTGCCAGCTCACCAGGGACAGGGGAATCACCCCTCCACTTT. Amino acids: CASSPGTGESPLHF.

The chain recombines TRBV5-1 with TRBJ2-7, with D possibly being TRBD1 (5 bases). V shed 0 bases and J shed 3 bases, with 16 bases lying between them. CDR1 and CDR2 from the germline V gene are SGHRS and YFSETQ. The CDR3 totals 16 residues. CDR3 in amino acids: CASSLARSQGIYEQYF. CDR3 nucleotide sequence: TGCGCCAGCAGCTTGGCCAGAAGTCAGGGAATCTACGAGCAGTACTTC.

The gene calls are TRBV19 and TRBJ2-1; tentative D call: TRBD2 (6 bases). The length of the CDR3 is 12 residues. Germline V gene sequence: CDR1 LNHDA, CDR2 SQIVND (reference sequence). With 6 bases removed from V and 7 bases from J, the gap between germline ends came to 10 bases. CDR3 residues: CASSIGGNEQFF. CDR3 coding DNA: TGTGCCAGTAGCATCGGGGGAAATGAGCAGTTCTTC.

Of note for this clone: This may be a read error: a much more frequent sequence differs by one nucleotide. The chain couples TRBV5-4 to TRBJ2-7; 9 nucleotides agree with TRBD2. This CDR3 has 13 amino acids. Germline CDR1 is SGHNT and CDR2 is YYREEE (reference sequence). Trimming cost V 2 bases and J 5 bases; bases outside gene matches: 2. The CDR3 coding sequence is TGTGCCAGCAGCTTTAGCGGGAGCGACGAGCAGTACTTC. It specifies CASSFSGSDEQYF.

The chain is built from TRBV2 and TRBJ1-1; no firm D call. This CDR3 has 11 amino acids. Looked up from germline, CDR1 is SNHLY and CDR2 is FYNNEI. With 2 bases removed from V and 13 bases from J, the gap between germline ends came to 11 bases. The CDR3 DNA is TGTGCCAGCAGTGAATCCGGGTGGCTTTTCTTT. The encoded protein is CASSESGWLFF.

CDR3 loop: CASEPAGVDGNTIYF. As DNA, the CDR3 is TGTGCCAGCGAACCCGCGGGAGTTGACGGAAACACCATATATTTT. The genes are TRBV7-9 and TRBJ1-3; no firm D call. The CDR3 covers 15 residues. V was shortened by 8 bases and J by 4 bases, with 18 bases between the two germline ends. The germline V gene encodes CDR1 SEHNR and CDR2 FQNEAQ (reference sequence).

V gene TRBV29-1 combines with J gene TRBJ1-1, with TRBD1 matching over 7 bases. The CDR3 is 14 amino acids. J was trimmed by 12 bases and V by 7 bases; bases with no gene match: 20. Germline assignment: CDR1 SQVTM and CDR2 ANQGSEA. Written as DNA, the CDR3 is TGCAGCGCCGACGACAGGGAGGCCCTCGAGCCCCCTTTCTTT. It yields the protein CSADDREALEPPFF. Using reference TRBV29-1 and TRBJ1-1 for the parts outside the CDR3, the full variable domain is SAVISQKPSRDICQRGTSLTIQCQVDSQVTMMFWYRQQPGQSLTLIATANQGSEATYESGFVIDKFPISRPNLTFSTLTVSNMSPEDSSIYLCSADDREALEPPFFGQGTRLTVV.

The chain recombines TRBV11-3 with TRBJ1-1, with unresolved D. Germline V gene data show CDR1 as SGHNT and CDR2 as YENEEA. The CDR3 covers 14 residues. The germline V and J ends were trimmed by 2 bases and 3 bases, with 10 bases remaining between them. CDR3 protein: CASSLIIADTEAFF. The CDR3 DNA sequence: TGTGCCAGCAGCTTAATTATAGCAGACACTGAAGCTTTCTTT. The entire variable domain, with the rest obtained from reference TRBV11-3 and TRBJ1-1, is as follows: EAGVVQSPRYKIIEKKQPVAFWCNPISGHNTLYWYLQNLGQGPELLIRYENEEAVDDSQLPKDRFSAERLKGVDSTLKIQPAELGDSAVYLCASSLIIADTEAFFGQGTRLTVV.

As for this clone: This specimen includes other DNA sequences encoding the same CDR3. The J gene is TRBJ2-7, the V gene TRBV7-9; D perhaps matches TRBD2 (6 bases). Germline V lookup: CDR1 SEHNR, CDR2 FQNEAQ (reference sequence). V gave up 5 bases and J gave up 4 bases, with 15 bases separating them. The CDR3 contains 14 residues. Written as DNA, the CDR3 is TGTGCCAGCAGCCTGACTAGTGGGAGTTACGAGCAGTACTTC. This translates into CASSLTSGSYEQYF.

A remark on this clone: Other DNA sequences in this sample translate to the same CDR3. The chain links TRBV5-1 to TRBJ2-7; 11 nucleotides match TRBD1. Germline-derived CDR1 and CDR2 are SGHRS and YFSETQ. The junction had 6 bases not matched to a gene; V was cut back by 3 bases and J by 7 bases. This CDR3 is 14 amino acids long. The CDR3 DNA sequence: TGCGCCAGCAGCTCCGGACAGGGGGCAGGGGAGCAGTACTTC. This codes for CASSSGQGAGEQYF.

This chain uses TRBV6-5 with TRBJ1-2, with TRBD1 as a possible D gene (5 bases). V gave up 8 bases and J gave up 5 bases, with 9 bases separating them. In germline, CDR1 is MNHEY, CDR2 SVGAGI. This CDR3 has 11 residues. CDR3 sequence (DNA): TGTGCCAGCGAAGGGACTTATGGCTACACCTTC. Its protein is CASEGTYGYTF.

This clone was detected a few times. The J gene is TRBJ1-3, the V gene TRBV7-9, with 7 bases matching TRBD1. V trimming: 0 bases; J trimming: 4 bases; junction bases outside the gene matches: 3. CDR1 SEHNR and CDR2 FQNEAQ come from the germline V gene (reference sequence). CDR3 length: 15 residues. The CDR3 nucleotides are TGTGCCAGCAGCTTAGCTGACAGGGAAGGAAACACCATATATTTT. Translated: CASSLADREGNTIYF.

V usage is TRBV9 and J usage is TRBJ2-7; unclear D gene. V was pared by 3 bases and J by 3 bases, with 7 bases between. CDR1 is SGDLS, CDR2 YYNGEE, per germline. The CDR3 is made up of 12 amino acids. CDR3 loop: CASSASGYEQYF. The CDR3 coding sequence is TGTGCCAGCAGCGCCTCCGGCTACGAGCAGTACTTC. The full variable domain, completed using reference TRBV9 and TRBJ2-7, is DSGVTQTPKHLITATGQRVTLRCSPRSGDLSVYWYQQSLDQGLQFLIQYYNGEERAKGNILERFSAQQFPDLHSELNLSSLELGDSALYFCASSASGYEQYFGPGTRLTVT.

The gene calls are TRBV30 and TRBJ1-5, with 8 bases aligning to TRBD1. In germline, CDR1 is GTSNPN, CDR2 SVGIG (reference sequence). This CDR3 is built from 15 residues. Trimming removed 3 bases from V and 2 bases from J; junction bases left unmatched: 6. The CDR3 region is CAWSTQGEGNQPQHF. Written as DNA, the CDR3 is TGTGCCTGGAGCACACAGGGGGAGGGCAATCAGCCCCAGCATTTT.

This chain's CDR3 is CASSEGQGLAPLHF. Written as DNA, the CDR3 is TGTGCCAGCAGTGAAGGGCAGGGGCTCGCACCCCTCCACTTT. The rearrangement uses TRBV6-1 and TRBJ1-6; a possible D gene is TRBD1 (6 bases). There are 14 residues in the CDR3. Looked up from germline, CDR1 is MNHNS and CDR2 is SASEGT. Trimming removed 1 base from V and 11 bases from J, with 12 bases in between.

This clone appeared once. CDR3 loop: CASSLKTAPEQYF. CDR3 DNA: TGCGCCAGCAGCTTGAAGACAGCACCTGAGCAGTACTTC. This sequence joins TRBV5-1 and TRBJ2-7, with D possibly matching TRBD1 (5 bases). Looked up from germline, CDR1 is SGHRS and CDR2 is YFSETQ. This CDR3 contains 13 residues. V was cut by 1 base and J by 7 bases, with 12 bases left in between.

This sequence joins TRBV6-2 or TRBV6-3 and TRBJ2-7; TRBD1 matches 7 bases. Germline V gene sequence: CDR1 MNHEY, CDR2 SVGEGT. The CDR3 length is 14 residues. Losses at the gene ends were 0 bases for V and 3 bases for J; bases not matched to a gene: 2. CDR3 amino acids: CASSYSGQIYEQYF. The CDR3 DNA follows: TGTGCCAGCAGTTACTCGGGACAGATCTACGAGCAGTACTTC.

The chain recombines TRBV9 with TRBJ1-1, with D unresolved. CDR1 is SGDLS and CDR2 is YYNGEE in the germline V gene. There are 12 residues in the CDR3. The V and J ends lost 5 bases and 10 bases respectively, with 15 bases between them. CDR3 amino acids: CASRYPGRGAFF. CDR3 bases: TGTGCCAGCAGATACCCCGGGAGAGGAGCTTTCTTT.

This clone was counted once. The chain has TRBV12-5 and TRBJ1-3; D uncertain. Germline V gives CDR1 LGHNT, CDR2 FRNRAP. CDR3 length: 12 residues. Trimming took 8 bases from V and 2 from J, leaving 7 bases between them. CDR3 in DNA: TGTGCTAGTCAGGCTCCTGGAAACACCATATATTTT. Translated, it gives CASQAPGNTIYF.

This clone was observed a few times. The chain employs TRBV28 and TRBJ2-1, with 11 nucleotides matching TRBD2. Germline CDR1 reads MDHEN; CDR2 reads SYDVKM. This CDR3 has 13 residues. The V and J ends lost 6 bases and 7 bases, in that order; junction bases with no gene match: 2. The CDR3 DNA follows: TGTGCCAGCAGCTGGACTAGCGGGAATGAGCAGTTCTTC. Translated, it gives CASSWTSGNEQFF. Based on the CDR3 plus reference TRBV28 and TRBJ2-1, the full variable domain is DVKVTQSSRYLVKRTGEKVFLECVQDMDHENMFWYRQDPGLGLRLIYFSYDVKMKEKGDIPEGYSVSREKKERFSLILESASTNQTSMYLCASSWTSGNEQFFGPGTRLTVL.

The table lists this clone with a few counts. The genes are TRBV7-8 and TRBJ1-2; D is possibly TRBD1 (5 bases). Germline CDR1 is SGHVS and CDR2 is FQNEAQ. This CDR3 is 15 amino acids long. Trimming cost V 3 bases and J 3 bases, with 14 bases left between them. The CDR3 here is CASSFWARVDYGYTF. The CDR3 DNA follows: TGTGCCAGCAGCTTTTGGGCCAGGGTGGACTATGGCTACACCTTC.

This chain joins TRBV6-5 and TRBJ2-1; TRBD1 matches at 10 bases. Germline CDR1 and CDR2: MNHEY and SVGAGI. With V trimmed by 6 bases and J by 5 bases, 7 bases remained unmatched. The CDR3 runs 15 residues. This CDR3 reads CASSDRGRGNNEQFF. CDR3 in DNA: TGTGCCAGCAGCGACAGGGGGCGCGGGAACAATGAGCAGTTCTTC.

The count of this clone is one. This rearrangement joins TRBV11-2 to TRBJ2-7, with unresolved D. Germline CDR1 is SGHAT and CDR2 is FQNNGV. The length of the CDR3 is 13 residues. V dropped 6 bases and J dropped 3 bases, with 12 bases sitting between them. The CDR3 loop reads CASSRPLIYEQYF. The CDR3 nucleotides read TGTGCCAGCAGTCGTCCCCTTATCTACGAGCAGTACTTC.

This chain's CDR3 is CASSGGQGVGFYEQYF. Here the CDR3 DNA reads TGTGCCAGCAGTGGGGGGCAGGGGGTAGGTTTCTACGAGCAGTACTTC. The chain employs TRBV2 and TRBJ2-7, with 7 bases that match TRBD1. Germline values: CDR1 SNHLY, CDR2 FYNNEI. V lost 4 bases, J lost 3 bases, and 12 bases stayed unmatched. CDR3 length equals 16 residues. Full variable domain (remainder filled in from reference TRBV2 and TRBJ2-7): EPEVTQTPSHQVTQMGQEVILRCVPISNHLYFYWYRQILGQKVEFLVSFYNNEISEKSEIFDDQFSVERPDGSNFTLKIRSTKLEDSAMYFCASSGGQGVGFYEQYFGPGTRLTVT.

The V call is TRBV5-6, the J call TRBJ2-7; tentative D call: TRBD1 (5 bases). The CDR3 loop spans 14 amino acids. Trimming cost V 2 bases and J 6 bases, with 15 bases left between them. Looked up from germline, CDR1 is SGHDT and CDR2 is YYEEEE. CDR3 sequence: CASSFLRAIGEQYF. The CDR3 DNA sequence: TGTGCCAGCAGCTTTCTCAGGGCAATAGGCGAGCAGTACTTC.

The chain uses TRBV6-5 and TRBJ2-7, with 9 bases identical to TRBD1. J lost 3 bases, V lost 0 bases, and 6 bases had no gene match. The CDR3 sequence is 16 residues long. Germline CDR1 MNHEY, CDR2 SVGAGI. CDR3 coding DNA: TGTGCCAGCAGTTACTCCCAAGACAGGGGGAACTACGAGCAGTACTTC. It codes for CASSYSQDRGNYEQYF.

The rearrangement uses TRBV5-4 and TRBJ1-1, with a tentative D call TRBD1 (5 bases). The CDR3 extends over 15 amino acids. The V gene lost 4 bases and the J gene lost 1 base, with 14 bases spanning the gap. From germline, CDR1 is SGHNT and CDR2 YYREEE (reference sequence). For the CDR3, the DNA is TGTGCCAGCAGCCATACCGGACACGCGAACACTGAAGCTTTCTTT. Translation gives CASSHTGHANTEAFF.

V and J are TRBV3-1 (or the pseudogene TRBV3-2) and TRBJ2-3; TRBD2 matches 8 bases. Losses at the gene ends were 2 bases for V and 0 bases for J; bases not matched to a gene: 1. The germline gives CDR1 LGHDT, CDR2 YNNKEL (reference sequence). The CDR3 spans 15 residues. In nucleotides, the CDR3 is TGTGCCAGCAGCCAACCTAGCGGGAGCACAGATACGCAGTATTTT. Protein product: CASSQPSGSTDTQYF.

The chain links TRBV27 to TRBJ2-1; 11 bases line up with TRBD2. CDR1 and CDR2 (germline): MNHEY, SMNVEV (reference sequence). V trimming: 5 bases; J trimming: 3 bases; junction bases outside the gene matches: 3. The CDR3 sequence is 15 residues long. CDR3 bases: TGTGCCAGCAGTGCAACTAGCGGGAGCTACAATGAGCAGTTCTTC. It yields the protein CASSATSGSYNEQFF.